The source of this T cell receptor (beta chain) is a study of T-cell reconstitution after alpha-beta-depleted transplantation in children. General observations from the study: Fresh T-cell production supplied most of the T-cell counts and diversity seen one year after transplant.

Unique molecular identifiers were incorporated when the TCRbeta library was constructed. Each CDR3 protein gets one entry after TCRdb re-called the PCR reads with MiXCR. The data show a few hundred thousand distinct CDR3 sequences, 25% to 30% seen once. Turning to this clonotype: Its antigen is unidentified.

There are 15 residues in the CDR3. CDR1 and CDR2 (germline): SGHRS, YFSETQ. Trimming took off 0 bases at V and 0 bases at J, with 6 bases between the two ends. The sequencing used PBMCs, collected before TCRalphabeta/CD19-depleted stem cell transplant. The clonotype originates from a boy under three years old with Wiskott-Aldrich syndrome, due to receive a stem cell transplant. V gene TRBV5-1 combines with J gene TRBJ2-2, with D hard to call. CDR3 DNA: TGCGCCAGCAGCTTGGACGCGCCGAACACCGGGGAGCTGTTTTTT. As protein: CASSLDAPNTGELFF.